This T cell receptor beta chain is from a study of T cells in Graves' hyperthyroidism and ophthalmopathy. Germline V CDR1 and CDR2: MNHNS, SASEGT. The CDR3 has 13 residues. V lost 10 bases, J lost 0 bases, and 10 bases lay in between. The source material, RNA transcripts, was used to amplify TCR beta CDR3 regions. The study used the HTBI primer set for a first-round RT-PCR of the TCR CDR3. TCRdb re-analysed the multiplex PCR reads in MiXCR, keeping a single row per CDR3 protein. Of around 200,000 distinct CDR3 sequences listed, approximately 17% were seen once; the top ten hold roughly 29%. In its sample, this clonotype was seen once.

The chain couples TRBV6-1 to TRBJ1-3; a weak D match, TRBD1 (5 bases). Material for sequencing was blood. The TCR originated in a woman in her forties or fifties with Graves' hyperthyroidism. In DNA, the CDR3 is TGTGCCACGCGACAGCCCTCTGGAAACACCATATATTTT. This translates into CATRQPSGNTIYF.